What follows describes a single TCR beta chain. Repertoires were generated with immunoSEQ multiplex PCR, while TCRdb's copy carries only in-frame clones and drops some. This table has around 92,000 clones, approximately 94% appearing once. The data belong to a study of T cell changes during pregnancy in multiple sclerosis. After removal of 6 bases from V and 8 bases from J, the junction contained 6 bases not matched to a gene. CDR3 length equals 14 residues. Germline V gene data show CDR1 as MNHEY and CDR2 as SVGAGI. This chain connects TRBV6-5 to TRBJ1-6, with 8 bases identical to TRBD1. The sequencing here drew on peripheral blood, taken in the third trimester of pregnancy. This sequence was found in a female donor with multiple sclerosis, enrolled in a pregnancy study. CDR3 DNA sequence: TGTGCCAGCAGAAGACAGGGGTCTGATTCACCCCTCCACTTT. It translates to CASRRQGSDSPLHF.